These 10 T cell receptor beta chains were all obtained from the same sample, sequenced in a study of glioma-infiltrating T cells after dendritic cell vaccination. Produced via immunoSEQ multiplex PCR; TCRdb's table is partial and in-frame only. The sample holds about 73,000 clones; roughly 80% are singletons and the top ten take roughly 2.2%. Sequenced here: blood, sampled before dendritic cell vaccination. All receptors derive from a human donor with glioblastoma.

The table lists this clone with a count of one. This chain uses TRBV6-6 with TRBJ2-7, with TRBD1 identical over 7 bases. In germline, CDR1 is MNHNY, CDR2 SVGAGI (reference sequence). J gave up 3 bases and V 9 bases, and 14 bases lay outside the gene matches. CDR3 length: 15 amino acids. The CDR3 DNA sequence: TGTGCCAGTTCCCCGGGGAAGGGGGCTTTCTACGAGCAGTACTTC. Amino acid sequence: CASSPGKGAFYEQYF.

V is TRBV10-1 and J is TRBJ2-1; 8 positions match TRBD1. Germline V CDR1 and CDR2: WNHNN, SYGVQD (reference sequence). V lost 4 bases, J lost 6 bases, and 8 bases stayed unmatched. The CDR3 is 15 residues long. The CDR3 protein is CASSVDRGGSNEQFF. The CDR3 region has the DNA TGCGCCAGCAGTGTCGACAGGGGTGGTAGCAATGAGCAGTTCTTC.

This clone was observed once. The gene calls are TRBV18 and TRBJ1-1; 8 nucleotides align to TRBD1. V dropped 3 bases and J dropped 0; count of bases not matched to a gene: 6. The CDR3 is 16 amino acids. The germline V gene has CDR1 KGHSH and CDR2 LQKENI. Written as DNA, the CDR3 is TGTGCCAGCTCACCTGGACAGGGTTGGGTGAACACTGAAGCTTTCTTT. Its translation: CASSPGQGWVNTEAFF.

This clone has just one count. The V and J genes are TRBV4-1 and TRBJ2-3; TRBD2 matches at 11 bases. The CDR3 runs to 19 residues. J gave up 4 bases and V 3 bases, and 15 bases lay outside the gene matches. Germline CDR1 is MGHRA and CDR2 is YSYEKL. The CDR3 loop reads CASSQPRSLAGGQADTQYF. The DNA of the CDR3 is TGCGCCAGCAGCCAGCCACGTTCCCTAGCGGGAGGTCAGGCAGATACGCAGTATTTT.

The chain uses TRBV12-5 and TRBJ2-3; the D is unclear. The CDR3 totals 12 residues. CDR1 and CDR2 (germline): LGHNT, FRNRAP. V lost 1 base and J 4 bases, leaving 3 bases between the germline ends. CDR3 sequence (DNA): TGTGCTAGTGGTTTGGGGCCAGATACGCAGTATTTT. This sequence encodes CASGLGPDTQYF.

This clone is a singleton in its sample. This sequence joins TRBV5-1 and TRBJ2-1; 7 positions agree with TRBD2. The germline V gene has CDR1 SGHRS and CDR2 YFSETQ. This CDR3 comprises 15 residues. V was clipped by 0 bases and J by 12 bases; unmatched bases: 12. This CDR3 is CASSLVSGGEGRQFF. The CDR3 nucleotides read TGCGCCAGCAGCTTGGTCAGTGGCGGGGAGGGTAGGCAGTTCTTC.

V is TRBV7-6 and J is TRBJ1-3; tentative D call: TRBD1 (5 bases). The CDR3 totals 16 residues. Germline lookup yields CDR1 SGHVS and CDR2 FNYEAQ. V was trimmed by 0 bases and J by 0 bases, leaving 9 bases between them. The CDR3 nucleotides read TGTGCCAGCAGCTTAGCAGGAGGGACCTCTGGAAACACCATATATTTT. The encoded protein is CASSLAGGTSGNTIYF.

The sample holds many counts of this clone. The CDR3 DNA sequence: TGTGCCAGCAGCGTAGAATCTAGCGGCACAGATACGCAGTATTTT. Translated, it gives CASSVESSGTDTQYF. The chain recombines TRBV9 with TRBJ2-3; tentative D call: TRBD2 (6 bases). Trimming left V 0 bases short and J 1 base short, with 9 bases between. CDR1 is SGDLS, CDR2 YYNGEE, per germline. There are 15 residues in the CDR3.

V usage is TRBV5-1 and J usage is TRBJ2-5; possibly TRBD2 for D (5 bases). The V end lost 1 base, the J end lost 1 base, and 14 bases lay between the germline ends. Per germline, CDR1 SGHRS and CDR2 YFSETQ. The CDR3 sequence is 16 residues long. CDR3 nucleotides: TGCGCCAGCAGCTTGTCTTCGGACTGGCTCCAAGAGACCCAGTACTTC. It is translated as CASSLSSDWLQETQYF. The full variable domain, rest sourced from reference TRBV5-1 and TRBJ2-5, is KAGVTQTPRYLIKTRGQQVTLSCSPISGHRSVSWYQQTPGQGLQFLFEYFSETQRNKGNFPGRFSGRQFSNSRSEMNVSTLELGDSALYLCASSLSSDWLQETQYFGPGTRLLVL.

Comments on this clone: The same CDR3 also results from other DNA sequences found in this sample. The chain recombines TRBV5-1 with TRBJ1-5, with D tentatively TRBD1 (6 bases). The CDR3 is made up of 15 amino acids. CDR1 SGHRS and CDR2 YFSETQ come from the germline V gene. The ends were cut back, 0 bases at V and 1 base at J, with 8 bases in the middle. The CDR3, as DNA: TGCGCCAGCAGCTTGGAGGGGGGGAGCAATCAGCCCCAGCATTTT. It codes for CASSLEGGSNQPQHF.